This passage covers 23 T cell receptor beta chains from one sample sequenced in a study of CD8 T cells in ankylosing spondylitis (dated by TCRdb to about 2017). What the work shows at the level of the full study, not this receptor alone: A TCR beta motif of fewer than 10 highly homologous amino acid variants appeared characteristic of blood from ankylosing spondylitis patients.

The library was produced with 5' RACE. Sequencer: Illumina HiSeq 2500. The public reads were reprocessed in TCRdb via fastp at Q25 and MiXCR, keeping in-frame beta chains. Here each entry gathers all rows of one CDR3 protein and keeps the most common genes and DNA. This sample has about 440,000 distinct CDR3 sequences in its table, and roughly a sixth of those were observed once. The leading ten clones occupy approximately 1% of the sample. Antigens of these TCRs are unknown. Input material: blood, either unsorted or a sorted T cell fraction (not recorded which). These receptors all come from a male donor with ankylosing spondylitis.

This clonotype was recorded many times. The chain is built from TRBV5-1 and TRBJ2-2, with 13 bases identical to TRBD2. Looked up from germline, CDR1 is SGHRS and CDR2 is YFSETQ. The CDR3 loop spans 15 amino acids. V gave up 4 bases and J gave up 6 bases; unmatched junction bases: 3. CDR3 region: CASSLGLAGAGELFF. In DNA form, the CDR3 reads TGCGCCAGCAGCCTCGGACTAGCGGGAGCCGGGGAGCTGTTTTTT.

This chain connects TRBV20-1 to TRBJ2-1; possible D gene TRBD1, 5 bases. This CDR3 has 14 residues. The germline V and J ends were trimmed by 0 bases and 8 bases, with 14 bases remaining between them. CDR1 is DFQATT, CDR2 SNEGSKA, per germline (reference sequence). The CDR3 coding sequence is TGCAGTGCTAGAGATCCTTGGGGCTCCTATGAGCAGTTCTTC. It translates to CSARDPWGSYEQFF.

This chain uses TRBV9 with TRBJ2-5; 8 bases are shared with TRBD2. The length of the CDR3 is 17 residues. The ends lost 3 bases at V and 1 base at J; junction bases unmatched: 11. Germline V lookup: CDR1 SGDLS, CDR2 YYNGEE. The CDR3 DNA is TGTGCCAGCAGCGCGTCCATAACAGGGACTAGCCAAGAGACCCAGTACTTC. This sequence encodes CASSASITGTSQETQYF. The whole variable domain, filled in from reference TRBV9 and TRBJ2-5, reads DSGVTQTPKHLITATGQRVTLRCSPRSGDLSVYWYQQSLDQGLQFLIQYYNGEERAKGNILERFSAQQFPDLHSELNLSSLELGDSALYFCASSASITGTSQETQYFGPGTRLLVL.

This clonotype was found a few times. The V and J genes are TRBV20-1 and TRBJ1-5; 8 nucleotides line up with TRBD1. The CDR3 totals 15 residues. In germline, CDR1 is DFQATT, CDR2 SNEGSKA (reference sequence). V was pared by 3 bases and J by 3 bases, with 7 bases of the junction left unmatched. In DNA, the CDR3 is TGCAGTGCTAGCCGGACAGGGAGCTTCAATCAGCCCCAGCATTTT. As protein: CSASRTGSFNQPQHF.

The V gene is TRBV29-1, the J gene TRBJ2-5; 7 positions agree with TRBD1. Per germline, CDR1 SQVTM and CDR2 ANQGSEA. V shed 3 bases, J shed 5 bases, and the junction held 0 bases outside the gene matches. The CDR3 length is 11 residues. As DNA, the CDR3 is TGCAGCGTTGAGACAGGGGAGACCCAGTACTTC. This codes for CSVETGETQYF.

In its sample, this clonotype was seen a few times. The rearrangement uses TRBV3-1 and TRBJ2-1; 7 nucleotides match TRBD2. V shed 0 bases, J shed 7 bases, and the junction held 3 bases outside the gene matches. The CDR3 consists of 14 residues. Germline V lookup: CDR1 LGHDT, CDR2 YNNKEL (reference sequence). The CDR3 bases are TGTGCCAGCAGCCAAGATTTGGGGGGGAATGAGCAGTTCTTC. It specifies CASSQDLGGNEQFF.

With respect to this clonotype: This clone may be a read error of a much larger clone one base away. CDR3 DNA: TGTGCCAGCAGGGTTTTTCGTGGGGCCGCCGGGGGCTACACCTTC. Translating gives CASRVFRGAAGGYTF. The chain is built from TRBV12-3 or TRBV12-4 and TRBJ1-2; D might be TRBD1 (5 bases). V shed 6 bases and J shed 8 bases, with 22 bases lying between them. The CDR3 spans 15 residues.

The chain is built from TRBV27 and TRBJ1-1; D not resolved. V lost 6 bases to trimming and J lost 0 bases, with 17 bases between them. From germline, CDR1 is MNHEY and CDR2 SMNVEV (reference sequence). The CDR3 runs 16 residues. Written as DNA, the CDR3 is TGTGCCAGCAGATCCAGGACTGACTACTTGAACACTGAAGCTTTCTTT. It codes for CASRSRTDYLNTEAFF.

The CDR3 here is CASSVGDPDTQYF. The CDR3 nucleotides read TGTGCCAGCAGCGTAGGAGACCCAGATACGCAGTATTTT. The chain recombines TRBV9 with TRBJ2-3; no clear D. From germline, CDR1 is SGDLS and CDR2 YYNGEE. The germline V and J ends were trimmed by 0 bases and 4 bases, with 6 bases remaining between them. There are 13 residues in the CDR3.

There are many counts of this clonotype. The chain combines TRBV10-1 with TRBJ2-5, with a weak D call TRBD2 (6 bases). CDR3 size: 14 residues. Germline V gives CDR1 WNHNN, CDR2 SYGVQD (reference sequence). V dropped 6 bases and J dropped 2 bases, with 13 bases sitting between them. CDR3 sequence: CASSSGGLQETQYF. DNA for the CDR3: TGCGCCAGCAGCTCCGGGGGTTTGCAAGAGACCCAGTACTTC.

This clonotype has only a few counts. V gene TRBV3-1 combines with J gene TRBJ1-1, with no clear D. The CDR3 loop spans 13 amino acids. From germline, CDR1 is LGHDT and CDR2 YNNKEL (reference sequence). Trimming removed 0 bases at V and 4 bases at J, with 6 bases between. The CDR3 is CASSQDQSTEAFF. The CDR3 DNA reads TGTGCCAGCAGCCAAGATCAGTCCACTGAAGCTTTCTTT.

This clonotype has a handful of counts. The chain combines TRBV27 with TRBJ2-1; weak D call: TRBD2 (6 bases). V gave up 1 base and J gave up 1 base, with 14 bases separating them. Germline CDR1 is MNHEY and CDR2 is SMNVEV (reference sequence). The CDR3 totals 17 residues. The CDR3 protein is CASSLFPRGRSYNEQFF. CDR3 bases: TGTGCCAGCAGTTTATTTCCGCGGGGTAGGTCCTACAATGAGCAGTTCTTC.

Only a few counts were recorded for this clonotype. J is TRBJ2-7 and V is TRBV6-2 or TRBV6-3; 8 positions match TRBD1. Germline V lookup: CDR1 MNHEY, CDR2 SVGEGT. This CDR3 comprises 15 residues. V shed 2 bases and J 3 bases; nucleotides not matched to a gene: 6. As DNA, the CDR3 is TGTGCCAGCAGTTACGGCGGGACAGGACTCTACGAGCAGTACTTC. It translates to CASSYGGTGLYEQYF.

In DNA form, the CDR3 reads TGTGCCACCAGTGATGCCGGGACCCAAGGGAACGAGCAGTACTTC. Amino acid sequence: CATSDAGTQGNEQYF. The chain joins TRBV24-1 to TRBJ2-7, with D perhaps being TRBD1 or TRBD2 (5 bases each). This CDR3 region has 15 residues. The V gene's germline CDR1 is KGHDR and CDR2 SFDVKD. The V gene lost 3 bases and the J gene lost 5 bases, with 16 bases spanning the gap.

The rearrangement links TRBV7-2 to TRBJ2-3, with 10 positions matching TRBD1. The germline V gene has CDR1 SGHTA and CDR2 FQGNSA. V was pared by 4 bases and J by 3 bases, with 4 bases of the junction left unmatched. The CDR3 runs 15 residues. The CDR3 region is CASSSRDRGTDTQYF. The CDR3 nucleotides read TGTGCCAGCAGCTCCCGGGACAGGGGTACAGATACGCAGTATTTT.

This clonotype has at least ten counts. The rearrangement links TRBV6-1 to TRBJ2-4; TRBD1 matches at 10 bases. This CDR3 contains 14 residues. Per the germline V gene, CDR1 is MNHNS and CDR2 is SASEGT. Unmatched junction bases numbered 6, after V lost 6 bases and J lost 7 bases. The DNA for the CDR3 is TGTGCCAGCAGGCGAGAGGGACAGGGGAACATTCAGTACTTC. Residues: CASRREGQGNIQYF.

The chain recombines TRBV28 with TRBJ1-2, with D perhaps matching TRBD1 (5 bases). Between the trimmed V and J ends, which lost 7 bases and 8 bases, there was a span of 20 bases. From germline, CDR1 is MDHEN and CDR2 SYDVKM. This CDR3 is 14 amino acids long. In DNA form, the CDR3 reads TGTGCCAGCACCCCCCTCGGGACTATGGGGGGCTACACCTTC. This encodes CASTPLGTMGGYTF.

In its sample, this clonotype was seen a few times. The genes are TRBV27 and TRBJ1-2, with D uncertain. Trimming removed 0 bases from V and 5 bases from J, with 7 bases in between. CDR1 is MNHEY, CDR2 SMNVEV, per germline (reference sequence). This CDR3 is built from 13 residues. Here the CDR3 reads CASSLSKGYGYTF. The CDR3 nucleotides read TGTGCCAGCAGTTTATCGAAAGGGTATGGCTACACCTTC.

J is TRBJ2-7 and V is TRBV11-2, with TRBD1 identical over 7 bases. The CDR3 spans 13 residues. CDR1 is SGHAT, CDR2 FQNNGV, per germline. Losses at the gene ends were 6 bases for V and 2 bases for J; bases not matched to a gene: 4. As DNA, the CDR3 is TGTGCCAGCAGATACGACAGGGCCTACGAGCAGTACTTC. Its protein is CASRYDRAYEQYF.

This clonotype has ten or more counts. This chain links TRBV15 with TRBJ1-1, with D possibly TRBD1 on 5 matching bases. The length of the CDR3 is 13 residues. The germline CDR1 and CDR2 sequences are LNHNV and YYDKDF (reference sequence). Trimming cost V 5 bases and J 4 bases, with 11 bases left between them. As DNA, the CDR3 is TGTGCCACCAGCGTACAGCAGGGCACTGAAGCTTTCTTT. This encodes CATSVQQGTEAFF. Using reference TRBV15 and TRBJ1-1 for the parts outside the CDR3, the full variable domain is DAMVIQNPRYQVTQFGKPVTLSCSQTLNHNVMYWYQQKSSQAPKLLFHYYDKDFNNEADTPDNFQSRRPNTSFCFLDIRSPGLGDTAMYLCATSVQQGTEAFFGQGTRLTVV.

This clonotype was seen a few times. V gene TRBV5-1 combines with J gene TRBJ1-1; D remains unclear. Germline lookup yields CDR1 SGHRS and CDR2 YFSETQ. V lost 0 bases, J lost 1 base, and 10 bases lay in between. This CDR3 region has 15 residues. This CDR3 reads CASSLVVGPNTEAFF. The CDR3 DNA reads TGCGCCAGCAGCTTGGTGGTCGGGCCGAACACTGAAGCTTTCTTT.

This clonotype came up a few times. The chain employs TRBV25-1 and TRBJ2-5, with a possible D match to TRBD1 (5 bases). The V end lost 2 bases, the J end lost 1 base, and 5 bases lay between the germline ends. CDR3 size: 13 residues. Germline values: CDR1 MGHDK, CDR2 SYGVNS. The CDR3 nucleotides are TGTGCCAGCAGTGAAACAGGCCAAGAGACCCAGTACTTC. Its translation is CASSETGQETQYF.

In this sample, this clonotype turned up many times. The J gene is TRBJ1-1, the V gene TRBV4-2; tentative D call: TRBD1 (5 bases). Germline V lookup: CDR1 LGHNA, CDR2 YNFKEQ. This CDR3 has 15 amino acids. Trimming left V 1 base short and J 1 base short, with 10 bases between. The chain's CDR3 is CASSQADSQNTEAFF. In DNA, the CDR3 is TGTGCCAGCAGCCAAGCTGACAGCCAGAACACTGAAGCTTTCTTT.